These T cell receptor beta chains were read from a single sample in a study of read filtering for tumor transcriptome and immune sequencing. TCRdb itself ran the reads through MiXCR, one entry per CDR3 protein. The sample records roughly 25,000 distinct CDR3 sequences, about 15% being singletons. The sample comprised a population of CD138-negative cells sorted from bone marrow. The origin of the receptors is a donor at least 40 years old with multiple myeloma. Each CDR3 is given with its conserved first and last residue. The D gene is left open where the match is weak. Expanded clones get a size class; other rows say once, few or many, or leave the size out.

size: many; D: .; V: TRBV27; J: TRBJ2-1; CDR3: CASSLSRRYNEQFF
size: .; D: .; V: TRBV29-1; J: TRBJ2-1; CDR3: CSVEDSYNEQFF
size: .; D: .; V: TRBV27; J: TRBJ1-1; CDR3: CASSPGGGGLGTGAFF
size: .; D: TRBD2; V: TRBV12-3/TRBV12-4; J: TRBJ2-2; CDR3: CASGRGNTGELFF
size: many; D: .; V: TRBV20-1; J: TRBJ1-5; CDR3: CSARKGQGSQPQHF
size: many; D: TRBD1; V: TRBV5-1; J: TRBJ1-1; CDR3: CASSLSGQVNTEAFF
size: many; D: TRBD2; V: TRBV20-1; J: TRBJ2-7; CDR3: CSASWTGRGGEQYF
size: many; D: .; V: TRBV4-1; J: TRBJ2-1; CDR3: CASSQHGVGGNEQFF
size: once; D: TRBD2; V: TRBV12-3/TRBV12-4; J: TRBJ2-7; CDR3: CASGRVLQSYEQYF
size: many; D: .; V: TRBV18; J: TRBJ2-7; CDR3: CASSPPAVRAEQYF
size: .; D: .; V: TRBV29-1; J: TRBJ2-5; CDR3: CSAEITVSQETQYF
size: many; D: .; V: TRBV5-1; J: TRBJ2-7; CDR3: CASSSGMPYEQYF
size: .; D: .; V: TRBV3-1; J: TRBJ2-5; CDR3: CASSHIGKTQYF
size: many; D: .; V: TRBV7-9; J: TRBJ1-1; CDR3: CASTPTIGNTEAFF
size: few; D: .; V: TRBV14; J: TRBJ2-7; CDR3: CASSQGAPYEQYF
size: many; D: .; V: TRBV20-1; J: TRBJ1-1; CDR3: CSARAGMNTEAFF
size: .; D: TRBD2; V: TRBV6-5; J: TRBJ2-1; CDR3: CASSRNSGSGYNEQSF
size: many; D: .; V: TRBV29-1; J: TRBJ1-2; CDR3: CSVEPQDRYYGYTF
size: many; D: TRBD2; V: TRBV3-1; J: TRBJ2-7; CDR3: CASSPFPLAGVGFTYEQYF
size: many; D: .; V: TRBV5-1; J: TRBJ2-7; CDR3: CASSFGGERQEQYF
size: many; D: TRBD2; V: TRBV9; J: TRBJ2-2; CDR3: CASSLASGVNTGELFF
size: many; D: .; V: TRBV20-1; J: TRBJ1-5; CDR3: CSARNPSQPQHF
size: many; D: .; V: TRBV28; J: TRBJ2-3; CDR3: CASNETPEADTQYF
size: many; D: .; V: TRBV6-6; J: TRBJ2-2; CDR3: CASSSTGSTGELFF
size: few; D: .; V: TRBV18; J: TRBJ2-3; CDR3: CASSRDFVGYSDTQYF
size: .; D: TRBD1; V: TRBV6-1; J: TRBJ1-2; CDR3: CASSKQGSGGYTF
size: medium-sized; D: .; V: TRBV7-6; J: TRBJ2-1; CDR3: CASSPYIGSHDEQFF
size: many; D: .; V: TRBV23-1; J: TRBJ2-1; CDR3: CASRFVASEYNEQFF
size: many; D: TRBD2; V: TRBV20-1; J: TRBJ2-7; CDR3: CSAHDWGKTSGTLYEQYF